This T cell receptor (beta chain) appears in the sequencing data of a study of spatial heterogeneity in lung cancer (dated by TCRdb to the late 2010s). As for the study more broadly: More beta-chain than alpha-chain transcripts were consistently detected, likely reflecting higher beta-chain transcript abundance. At surgery, hundreds of tumor regions, roughly 63 matched nontumor lung samples and 56 PBMC samples were TCR-sequenced for both alpha and beta chains. The study quantitatively compared TCR alpha and beta repertoires across multiple tumor regions, matched nontumor lung and blood in non-small cell lung cancer. In the raw uncorrected reads, each unique combination of TCR and UMI appeared on average more than ten times. TCR repertoire features were related to nonsynonymous mutation counts determined by whole-exome sequencing of tumor tissue.

Library creation used 5' RACE. The sample was run on a NextSeq 500. To allow correction of PCR and sequencing errors, the TCR library protocol tagged every TCR cDNA molecule with a unique molecular identifier. The source study handled its data this way. Decombinator tools were used for TCR identification, UMI-based error correction and CDR3 extraction. Expanded TCRs were defined as those above a frequency of 2 per 1,000, corresponding to the top 1% of the tumor frequency distribution. Rényi diversity was computed with the R vegan package after subsampling each repertoire 100 times to 5,000 TCRs. To build CDR3 similarity networks, amino acid triplet string-kernel similarity was used, and CDR3s were connected when their pairwise similarity was above 0.82. The raw public data were reprocessed by TCRdb itself: fastp quality trimming at Q25, MiXCR clonotype calling, in-frame beta chains only. Every entry covers one CDR3 protein and lists the most common genes and DNA from its rows. For this entry, the V and J calls and clone size follow TCRdb and not the study's own pipeline. The sample table lists about 25,000 distinct CDR3 sequences, approximately 7.2% of them with a count of one. The biggest ten clones account for more than 13% of the sample.

This clonotype has a count of ten or more. The antigen this receptor binds is unknown. Base-call qualities are not available, and no considerably larger clone is one nucleotide away. From its cysteine to its phenylalanine, the CDR3 spans 15 amino acids. Kept here is only the CDR3 DNA, which spans 45 bases and is read in frame from base 1. CDR1 and CDR2, looked up from the germline V gene (reference sequence), are LNHNV and YYDKDF. Ends trimmed: V by 4 bases, J by 0 bases; bases unmatched to a gene: 2. Summary of the overall study and its limitations: Additional single-cell paired TCR alpha and beta sequencing was considered necessary to confirm, at a functional level, the hypothesis that regional TCRs recognize regional mutations. Ubiquitous expanded tumor TCRs were detected in blood more often at tumor resection than at routine follow-up.

This specimen's time point label, per the study, means: sample taken at primary tumor resection. TCR sequencing used whole RNA extracted from tumor and nontumor lung tissue, or from cryopreserved PBMC samples, without cell sorting. The donors were 70 or so patients from the lung TRACERx cohort who had early-stage, untreated non-small cell lung cancer. Only patients for whom sufficient RNA was available from at least two tumor regions were selected for TCR sequencing. The origin of this receptor is a male donor with early-stage non-small cell lung cancer. The V gene is TRBV15 and the J gene is TRBJ2-1; the junction holds 8 bases that match TRBD2. The sequencing used PBMCs, collected at surgery. Read as DNA, the sequence is TGTGCCACCAGCATCGGGGGGGCCTCCTACAATGAGCAGTTCTTC. Its protein reads: CATSIGGASYNEQFF.